A selection of T cell receptor beta chains follows, all from one sample in a study of blood T cell repertoires in COVID-19. The method was immunoSEQ multiplex PCR; TCRdb's version includes in-frame clones alone and lacks a portion of them. The table records approximately 270,000 clones, 65% to 90% of them present only once. Sequenced sample: PBMCs or T cells enriched from blood (not recorded which). These receptors were taken from a man aged 35-49 years who had recovered from COVID-19. Each CDR3 is given with its conserved first and last residue. D genes are given only for firm matches. Size is omitted from some rows. Given values are once, few, many or a class for expanded clones.

>TRBJ1-3|-|TRBV19|-
TGTGCCAGTAGTATCCGGGGACTGAACTCTGGAAACACCATATATTTT
CASSIRGLNSGNTIYF
>TRBJ2-2|TRBD1|TRBV5-1|-
TGCGCCAGCAGCGTCATGACAGGGGTCGGGGAGCTGTTTTTT
CASSVMTGVGELFF
>TRBJ1-4|-|TRBV19|once
TGTGCCAGTAGTCAGAGGTGGGGGCCTCCTCTGAATGAAAAACTGTTTTTT
CASSQRWGPPLNEKLFF
>TRBJ2-2|TRBD2|TRBV5-1|-
TGCGCCAGCAGCTCGTCTAGCGGGAGCGACACCGGGGAGCTGTTTTTT
CASSSSSGSDTGELFF
>TRBJ2-3|TRBD2|TRBV5-1|-
TGCGCCAGCAGCTTGGGTCTAGCGGGGGGCACAGATACGCAGTATTTT
CASSLGLAGGTDTQYF
>TRBJ2-7|TRBD1|TRBV7-2|-
TGTGCCAGCAGCTACCCACTGACAGGGGAAGATACCTACGAGCAGTACTTC
CASSYPLTGEDTYEQYF
>TRBJ2-3|-|TRBV27|-
TGTGCCAGCAGTTGGAGGAGAGGGAGCACAGATACGCAGTATTTT
CASSWRRGSTDTQYF
>TRBJ1-1|-|TRBV3-1/TRBV3-2|-
TGTGCCAGCAGCCAAGATGCCAGGGTAAACACTGAAGCTTTCTTT
CASSQDARVNTEAFF
>TRBJ2-7|-|TRBV28|many
TGTGCCAGCAGTTTATTTCAACAGGGCGACTACGAGCAGTACTTC
CASSLFQQGDYEQYF
>TRBJ1-2|-|TRBV28|-
TGTGCCAGCAGTCAAGCCTGGGCAGCCGGAGGCTACACCTTC
CASSQAWAAGGYTF
>TRBJ2-2|-|TRBV9|-
TGTGCCAGCAGCGTAGAACCCGGGGGAGCCGGGGAGCTGTTTTTT
CASSVEPGGAGELFF
>TRBJ2-5|TRBD1|TRBV2|-
TGTGCCAGCAGTGAAGGGGGACAGCCAGAGACCCAGTACTTC
CASSEGGQPETQYF
>TRBJ2-7|-|TRBV15|-
TGTGCCACCAGCAGACAGGGGCACCTAGGCTACGAGCAGTACTTC
CATSRQGHLGYEQYF
>TRBJ2-7|TRBD1|TRBV7-2|-
TGTGCCAGCAGCTTAGCGGACAGGGGGGGCGAGCAGTACTTC
CASSLADRGGEQYF
>TRBJ2-4|TRBD1|TRBV13|-
TGTGCCAGCAGTTCTACGGGACAGGGGATAATGGACATTCAGTACTTC
CASSSTGQGIMDIQYF
>TRBJ2-7|-|TRBV20-1|once
TGCAGTGCTAGATCGGTTTACGAGCAGTACTTC
CSARSVYEQYF
>TRBJ2-2|-|TRBV2|-
TGTGCCAGCAAGGCGGGTATGAACACCGGGGAGCTGTTTTTT
CASKAGMNTGELFF
>TRBJ1-3|TRBD1|TRBV27|few
TGTGCCAGCAGTCCAGGGGGAGTCTCTGGAAACACCATATATTTT
CASSPGGVSGNTIYF
>TRBJ1-2|-|TRBV30|-
TGTGCCTGGAGCCCTAGGATGGCGGGGGCGCAGGGCTACACCTTC
CAWSPRMAGAQGYTF
>TRBJ1-6|-|TRBV28|-
TGTGCCAGCAGGCCCTACAGGGATTCACCCCTCCACTTT
CASRPYRDSPLHF
>TRBJ1-2|-|TRBV30|few
TGTGCCTGGAGTGTACAGGCTAACTATGGCTACACCTTC
CAWSVQANYGYTF
>TRBJ2-3|-|TRBV10-3|once
TGTGCCATCAGTGAGGAGGCGGCCCTAACGGGATATTTT
CAISEEAALTGYF
>TRBJ1-3|-|TRBV4-2|-
TGTGCCAGCAGCCAAGAACCGAACAGGTCTGGAAACACCATATATTTT
CASSQEPNRSGNTIYF
>TRBJ1-5|-|TRBV7-2|-
TGTGCCAGCAGCGTATATCCTGGGGCCAATCAGCCCCAGCATTTT
CASSVYPGANQPQHF
>TRBJ2-3|-|TRBV19|-
TGTGCCAGTAGTAGGTCGGGAGTTAACACAGATACGCAGTATTTT
CASSRSGVNTDTQYF
>TRBJ1-3|-|TRBV5-1|-
TGCGCCAGCAGCTTGGGGGGAGTTTCGGGGTCTGGAAACACCATATATTTT
CASSLGGVSGSGNTIYF
>TRBJ2-2|TRBD1|TRBV5-1|-
TGCGCCAGCAGCTTGGCCCTAGGACAGGGGGCCGGGGAGCTGTTTTTT
CASSLALGQGAGELFF
>TRBJ1-4|-|TRBV29-1|-
TGCAGCGCCCAGTCTGAAAAACTGTTTTTT
CSAQSEKLFF
>TRBJ2-1|TRBD2|TRBV3-1/TRBV3-2|-
TGTGCCAGCAGCCAACATGGCGGGACTAACAATGAGCAGTTCTTC
CASSQHGGTNNEQFF
>TRBJ2-1|TRBD2|TRBV2|-
TGTGCCAGCAGTGGACTAGCGGGAGGTCTCTCCTACAATGAGCAGTTCTTC
CASSGLAGGLSYNEQFF
>TRBJ2-5|-|TRBV11-2|-
TGTGCCAGCAGCTTAGTCCGACTAGTAGGAGAGACCCAGTACTTC
CASSLVRLVGETQYF
>TRBJ2-1|-|TRBV7-2|-
TGTGCCAGCAGCTTAGTAGGGGGTCAGGGAGCCGTCCGGCGGTTCTTC
CASSLVGGQGAVRRFF
>TRBJ2-1|TRBD2|TRBV12-5|-
TGTGCTAGTGGTTTGACGGATGCGGGTAGCGGGATTTACAATGAGCAGTTCTTC
CASGLTDAGSGIYNEQFF
>TRBJ1-2|TRBD1|TRBV5-4|once
TGTGCCAGCAGCTTGGGGACAGGAATCAATGGCTACACCTTC
CASSLGTGINGYTF
>TRBJ2-7|-|TRBV7-2|-
TGTGCCAGCAGCTTGTACGGGGGGCCATACGAGCAGTACTTC
CASSLYGGPYEQYF